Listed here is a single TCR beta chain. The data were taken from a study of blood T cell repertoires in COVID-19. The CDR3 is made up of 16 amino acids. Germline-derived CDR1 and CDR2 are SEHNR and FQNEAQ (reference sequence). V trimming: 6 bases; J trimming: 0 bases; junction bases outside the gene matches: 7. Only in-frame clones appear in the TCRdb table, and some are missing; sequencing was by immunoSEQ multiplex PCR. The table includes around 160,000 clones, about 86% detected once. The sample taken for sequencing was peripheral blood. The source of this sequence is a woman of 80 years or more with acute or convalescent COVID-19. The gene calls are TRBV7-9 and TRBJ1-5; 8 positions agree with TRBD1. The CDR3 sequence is CASSRTGFASNQPQHF. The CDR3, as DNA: TGTGCCAGCAGTAGGACAGGGTTTGCTAGCAATCAGCCCCAGCATTTT. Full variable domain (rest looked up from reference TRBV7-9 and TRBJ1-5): DTGVSQNPRHKITKRGQNVTFRCDPISEHNRLYWYRQTLGQGPEFLTYFQNEAQLEKSRLLSDRFSAERPKGSFSTLEIQRTEQGDSAMYLCASSRTGFASNQPQHFGDGTRLSIL.